The rows below give T cell receptor beta chains drawn from one sample of a study of response to subunit inactivated influenza vaccine. Each CDR3 protein gets one entry after TCRdb re-called the RT-PCR reads with MiXCR. The data show over 650,000 distinct CDR3 sequences, 15% to 20% seen once. Sample: PBMCs from blood, taken about 5 days after vaccination. These receptors all stem from a man aged 45-65 years who received an inactivated influenza vaccine. Both conserved end residues are part of each CDR3. D genes are given only for firm matches. Clone size, where shown, is once, few, many, or a class for clones that have expanded.

j_call v_call clone_size d_call cdr3_nt cdr3_aa
TRBJ2-3 TRBV6-1 many . TGTGCCAGCAGTGAACTACTAGACCATACGCAGTATTTT CASSELLDHTQYF
TRBJ2-7 TRBV4-3 . TRBD1 TGCGCCAGCAGCCTTGACAGGGGTGCCGAGCAGTACTTC CASSLDRGAEQYF
TRBJ2-7 TRBV6-2/TRBV6-3 . TRBD1 TGTGCCAGCAGCCGACAGGGTAACGAGCAGTACTTC CASSRQGNEQYF
TRBJ2-7 TRBV15 . . TGTGCCACCAGCAGAGAAGAAACCTTCTACGAGCAGTACTTC CATSREETFYEQYF
TRBJ2-5 TRBV4-1 once . TGCGCCAGCAGCCAAACCGGGACCCGCCAACTAACCCAAGAGACCCAGTACTTC CASSQTGTRQLTQETQYF
TRBJ2-1 TRBV9 . TRBD2 TGTGACAGCAGCCCCCTGACTAGCGGGAGGGAGCAGTTCTTC CDSSPLTSGREQFF
TRBJ1-2 TRBV6-2/TRBV6-3 . TRBD1 TGTGCCAGCAGTTACGGAGGGACAGCTAACTATGGCTACACCTTC CASSYGGTANYGYTF
TRBJ1-1 TRBV4-3 few TRBD1 TGCGCCAGCAGCCAAGAGGGACAGAGGAACACTGAAGCTTTCTTT CASSQEGQRNTEAFF
TRBJ2-1 TRBV12-3/TRBV12-4 few TRBD2 TGTGCTGCGGGGGGGGGAAGGGAGGGCTTTAGCTCCTACAATGAGCAGTTCTTC CAAGGGREGFSSYNEQFF
TRBJ1-2 TRBV7-2 . . TGTGCCAGCAGCTTAACCGTCAGGCCCTATGGCTACACCTTC CASSLTVRPYGYTF
TRBJ2-3 TRBV15 few TRBD2 TGTGCCACGAGACTAGCGGCCAACACAGATACGCAGTATTTT CATRLAANTDTQYF
TRBJ2-6 TRBV20-1 . . TGCAGTGCTAGTCTGCAGGCCGACTCTGGGGCCAACGTCCTGACTTTC CSASLQADSGANVLTF
TRBJ1-5 TRBV6-1 few . TGTGCCAGCAGAATACGGGAGGATAGCAATCAGCCCCAGCATTTT CASRIREDSNQPQHF
TRBJ2-7 TRBV12-3/TRBV12-4 . . TGTGCCAGCAGTTTACGGAGGAACGCCTACGAGCAGTACTTC CASSLRRNAYEQYF
TRBJ2-7 TRBV14 . TRBD1 TGTGCCAGCAGCCAAACGACTGGACAGGTGCAGTACTTC CASSQTTGQVQYF
TRBJ2-3 TRBV7-9 . . TGTGCCAGCACCCAAGGGGCAGTCAGTACAGATACGCAGTATTTT CASTQGAVSTDTQYF
TRBJ2-4 TRBV4-2 many . TGTGCCAGCAGCCAATCCCGGGGTGTTCTCAACATTCAGTACTTC CASSQSRGVLNIQYF
TRBJ2-4 TRBV20-1 . TRBD2 TGCAGTGCTAGTCCGACTAGCTTAGCCAAAAACATTCAGTACTTC CSASPTSLAKNIQYF
TRBJ1-5 TRBV9 few . TGTGCCAGCAGCGTAGACGGGACAATTTCTCAGCCCCAGCATTTT CASSVDGTISQPQHF
TRBJ2-1 TRBV7-9 many TRBD2 TGTGCCAGCAGCTTAGCAGGACTAGACAATGAGCAGTTCTTC CASSLAGLDNEQFF
TRBJ2-7 TRBV5-5 . . TGTGCCAGCAGCTTGGGTTTAGGGCTTAACTCCTACGAGCAGTACTTC CASSLGLGLNSYEQYF
TRBJ2-7 TRBV20-1 few TRBD2 TGCAGTGCTAGGGGACTAGCGGACTACGAGCAGTACTTC CSARGLADYEQYF
TRBJ2-2 TRBV20-1 few TRBD1 TGCAGTGCTAAAAAACCGGGACAGGGAACTAGTAGCGGGGAGCTGTTTTTT CSAKKPGQGTSSGELFF
TRBJ1-1 TRBV15 . . TGTGCCACCAGCAGAGGCGGGGGAGTAAGAACTGAAGCTTTCTTT CATSRGGGVRTEAFF
TRBJ2-5 TRBV5-1 many TRBD2 TGCGCCAGCAGCCTGTCGACTAGCGGGAGGGGAAGAGAGACCCAGTACTTC CASSLSTSGRGRETQYF
TRBJ2-1 TRBV7-8 . TRBD1 TGTGCCAGCAGCTTTCTTGACAGGGGGCGCAATGAGCAGTTCTTC CASSFLDRGRNEQFF
TRBJ1-1 TRBV6-1 . . TGTGCCAGCAGTGGCAGGGAGGGTTTCACTGAAGCTTTCTTT CASSGREGFTEAFF
TRBJ2-1 TRBV6-1 . . TGTGCCAGCCGGCAGGGGTCGGTCAATGAGCAGTTCTTC CASRQGSVNEQFF
TRBJ2-7 TRBV4-3 . . TGCGCCAGCAGCCAAGGGACGGGAGTACCTACCGAGCAGTACTTC CASSQGTGVPTEQYF
TRBJ1-2 TRBV7-8 . . TGTGCCAGCAGTAATCGCCCAGGGGCCAGGGCTAACTATGGCTACACCTTC CASSNRPGARANYGYTF
TRBJ1-5 TRBV5-5 few . TGTGCCAGCAGCCTCACTGGTCGCAATCAGCCCCAGCATTTT CASSLTGRNQPQHF
TRBJ1-2 TRBV12-3/TRBV12-4 . . TGTGCCAGCAGTGGGGCCTTTGGCTACACCTTC CASSGAFGYTF
TRBJ1-1 TRBV5-5 few TRBD1 TGTGCCAGCAGCAAGGGACAGTGGGACACTGAAGCTTTCTTT CASSKGQWDTEAFF
TRBJ2-1 TRBV4-2 few . TGTGCCAGCAGCCGAAATAGCGGAGGGAGCTCCTACAATGAGCAGTTCTTC CASSRNSGGSSYNEQFF
TRBJ2-6 TRBV19 few . TGTGCCAGTAGTACAAGCTTGGACTGGGTTTCTGGGGCCAACGTCCTGACTTTC CASSTSLDWVSGANVLTF
TRBJ1-2 TRBV18 few . TGTGCCAGCTCACCCCGCGCAGCCCTGGACGGAGGCCTCTATGGCTACACCTTC CASSPRAALDGGLYGYTF
TRBJ2-3 TRBV12-3/TRBV12-4 few . TGTGCCAGCAGTTTCGGCAGGGTTACGTATTTT CASSFGRVTYF
TRBJ1-5 TRBV7-9 . . TGTGCCAGCAGCTTAGCTAGGGGAACCGGCAATCAGCCCCAGCATTTT CASSLARGTGNQPQHF
TRBJ2-3 TRBV3-1 . . TGTGCCAGCAGCCAAGATTATCGGCAGTCCACAGATACGCAGTATTTT CASSQDYRQSTDTQYF
TRBJ1-5 TRBV27 few . TGTGCCAGCAGTTTATACGGAAGGCAGGGGAATAATCAGCCCCAGCATTTT CASSLYGRQGNNQPQHF
TRBJ2-7 TRBV5-6 few TRBD2 TGTGCCAGCTACCGGGAGGGCAGGTTATACGAGCAGTACTTC CASYREGRLYEQYF
TRBJ2-5 TRBV6-2/TRBV6-3 few . TGTGCCAGCAGGAATCCGGGACGGGCGGAGACCCAGTACTTC CASRNPGRAETQYF
TRBJ2-3 TRBV4-2 few . TGTGCCAGCAGCCACGGCGGGATGTGGGGATCAGATACGCAGTATTTT CASSHGGMWGSDTQYF
TRBJ1-4 TRBV27 . . TGTGCCACACGTATGTCAGGTGAAAAACTGTTTTTT CATRMSGEKLFF
TRBJ2-7 TRBV11-3 . TRBD1 TGTGCCAGCAGCTTACATCCGGGACAGGCCTACGAGCAGTACTTC CASSLHPGQAYEQYF
TRBJ2-7 TRBV28 few . TGTGCCAGCAGTGGGGACTTGGCCTACGAGCAGTACTTC CASSGDLAYEQYF
TRBJ1-2 TRBV20-1 few . TGCAGTGCTAGAGTAGACAGAACTCCAGCTAACTATGGCTACACCTTC CSARVDRTPANYGYTF
TRBJ1-4 TRBV20-1 . . TGCAGTGCTAGAGCCGGCGCAACTAATGAAAAACTGTTTTTT CSARAGATNEKLFF
TRBJ2-5 TRBV30 few . TGTGCCTGGAGTTTCAAAGGGGGGAGAACGACCCAGTACTTC CAWSFKGGRTTQYF
TRBJ2-7 TRBV3-1 . TRBD2 TGTGCCAGCAGCCACTCTAGCGGGGAGCAGTCCTTC CASSHSSGEQSF
TRBJ2-1 TRBV7-3 few . TGTGCCAGCAGTCCAGGACGAGAGAACTACAATGAGCAGTTCTTC CASSPGRENYNEQFF
TRBJ2-7 TRBV6-5 few . TGTGCCAGCAGTTACGCGGACATCTACGAGCAGTACTTC CASSYADIYEQYF
TRBJ1-1 TRBV7-9 few TRBD1 TGTGCCAGCAGCTCGACAGGGAGGGAGACTGAAGCTTTCTTT CASSSTGRETEAFF
TRBJ1-5 TRBV15 . TRBD1 TGTGCCACCAGTAGGGACAGCTATAGCAATCAGCCCCAGCATTTT CATSRDSYSNQPQHF
TRBJ2-5 TRBV9 few TRBD2 TGTGCCAGCAGCCCACTTTGGGGGAGGGCCGGCGAGACCCAGTACTTC CASSPLWGRAGETQYF